This T cell receptor (beta chain) was profiled in a study of beta chain features in type 1 diabetes. On this clone itself: Antigen unknown.

The study's findings and limits: Reads derived from cDNA could over-represent cells showing high TCR expression. All four CD4+ subsets from Type 1 diabetes patients carried moderately but significantly shorter TCRB CDR3s.

The CDR3 is 13 amino acids. V was pared by 4 bases and J by 4 bases, with 9 bases between. The germline V gene encodes CDR1 SGHNT and CDR2 YYREEE (reference sequence). Investigators reverse transcribed all isolated RNA, so they sequenced expressed TCRB transcripts. The method was immunoSEQ multiplex PCR; TCRdb's version includes in-frame clones alone and lacks a portion of them. The sample holds hundreds of thousands of clones, around 15% seen once. Naive, central memory, regulatory and stem cell-like memory cells within the CD4+ compartment were sorted using CD45RO/CCR7/CD25/CD127/CD95/CD27. The V and J genes are TRBV5-4 and TRBJ1-5, with TRBD1 as a possible D gene (6 bases). The sequencing input was naive CD4+ T cells from blood. The receptor was isolated from a man in his late teens or twenties with type 1 diabetes. This CDR3 reads CASSIGQNQPQHF. The CDR3 coding sequence is TGTGCCAGCAGCATAGGACAGAATCAGCCCCAGCATTTT.